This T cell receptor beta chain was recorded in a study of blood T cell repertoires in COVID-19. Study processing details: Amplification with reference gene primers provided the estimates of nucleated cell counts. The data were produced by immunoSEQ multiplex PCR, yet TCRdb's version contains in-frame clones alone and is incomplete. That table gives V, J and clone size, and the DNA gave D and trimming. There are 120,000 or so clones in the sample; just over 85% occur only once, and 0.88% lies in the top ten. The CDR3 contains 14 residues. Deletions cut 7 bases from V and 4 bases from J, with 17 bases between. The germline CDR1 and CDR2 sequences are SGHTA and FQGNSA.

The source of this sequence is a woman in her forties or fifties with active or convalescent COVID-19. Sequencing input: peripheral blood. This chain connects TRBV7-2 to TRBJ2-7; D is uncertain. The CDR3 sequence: CASTRERGGYEQYF. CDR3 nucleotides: TGTGCCAGCACCCGTGAACGCGGCGGTTACGAGCAGTACTTC. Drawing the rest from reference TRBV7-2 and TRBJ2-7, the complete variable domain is GAGVSQSPSNKVTEKGKDVELRCDPISGHTALYWYRQSLGQGLEFLIYFQGNSAPDKSGLPSDRFSAERTGGSVSTLTIQRTQQEDSAVYLCASTRERGGYEQYFGPGTRLTVT.